The sample holds one count of the clone carrying this T cell receptor beta chain. The target antigen is unknown. The data stem from a study of molecular identifiers for immune sequencing clone quantification. In preparing bulk TCR libraries, previously described methods and listed TCR primers were used. TCRdb re-analysed the PCR reads in MiXCR, keeping a single row per CDR3 protein. The sample contains hundreds of thousands of distinct CDR3 sequences, about 25% of which appear only once. Germline V lookup: CDR1 MNHEY, CDR2 SVGEGT. Trimming shortened V by 4 bases and J by 1 base, and 13 bases separated the two germline ends. CDR3 length: 16 residues. The study, taken as a whole, reports: The study reportedly detected spiked Jurkat TCR RNA from one cell among some 940,000 naive cells. Highly expanded clone sizes could be underestimated by identical TCR molecules that share a barcode.

Sorting defined naive CD8 T cells as CD8+CD4-CCR7+CD45RA+. The sample comprised naive CD8+ T cells from blood, with Jurkat cell RNA spiked in. Subset noted: FACS-sorted CD8+CD4-CCR7+CD45RA+ naive T cells. This TCR derives from a human donor in good health. Some libraries in this study had Jurkat cell RNA spiked in. The J gene is TRBJ2-2, the V gene TRBV6-2 or TRBV6-3; D uncertain. Here the CDR3 reads CASSSKAVLNTGELFF. The CDR3 DNA sequence: TGTGCCAGCAGTTCAAAGGCAGTGTTGAACACCGGGGAGCTGTTTTTT.